Shown below are 5 T cell receptor beta chains from a single sample sequenced in a study of T-cell memory formation after mild COVID-19 (dated by TCRdb to the early 2020s). The library was prepared using 5' RACE. The reads were generated on an Illumina NovaSeq 6000. TCRdb applied fastp at Q25 and MiXCR to the public reads, then kept only in-frame beta chains. Identical CDR3 protein sequences are pooled into one entry, listed with their most common genes and DNA. In this sample the table shows around 300,000 distinct CDR3 sequences, approximately 13% of which occur a single time. The biggest ten clones account for 22% of the sample. Sequenced input: PBMCs or a T cell subset sorted from them (not recorded which). Receptors originate from a young man who had mild COVID-19 (a few samples of this study predate the infection). The sample titles of this study are shuffled in the database, so cell type and time point are left out; the donor was told from shared clones.

This clonotype was recorded at least ten times. This chain connects TRBV29-1 to TRBJ2-7; D could derive from TRBD1 or TRBD2 (5 bases each). This CDR3 has 13 amino acids. CDR1 is SQVTM, CDR2 ANQGSEA, per germline. V was clipped by 4 bases and J by 6 bases, with 16 bases between them. The CDR3 nucleotides are TGCAGCGTTGCCGGGGCGAATATCCCCGAGCAGTACGTC. It translates to CSVAGANIPEQYV.

This chain links TRBV6-6 with TRBJ1-1, with a tentative D call TRBD1 (6 bases). V was pared by 7 bases and J by 7 bases, with 16 bases between. The CDR3 has 13 amino acids. Germline values: CDR1 MNHNY, CDR2 SVGAGI (reference sequence). CDR3 sequence (DNA): TGTGCCAGCATACCACCAGGGGCCGATGAAGCTTTCTTT. This gives the protein CASIPPGADEAFF.

This clonotype has at least ten counts. The chain combines TRBV5-1 with TRBJ2-5; D is unresolved. CDR1 is SGHRS and CDR2 is YFSETQ in the germline V gene. This CDR3 is built from 15 residues. The V and J ends lost 2 bases and 3 bases respectively, with 14 bases between them. The CDR3 DNA follows: TGCGCCAGCAGCTTATCGTTCCGGACCGAAGAGACCCAGTACTTC. Protein product: CASSLSFRTEETQYF.

V usage is TRBV7-9 and J usage is TRBJ2-1; D gene unclear. This CDR3 region has 13 residues. V shed 0 bases and J shed 6 bases, with 6 bases lying between them. Germline V gives CDR1 SEHNR, CDR2 FQNEAQ (reference sequence). The CDR3 is CASSLAAFNEQFF. The CDR3 coding sequence is TGTGCCAGCAGCTTAGCGGCCTTCAATGAGCAGTTCTTC.

The chain uses TRBV24-1 and TRBJ1-5; no firm D call. The V and J ends lost 1 base and 4 bases respectively, with 7 bases between them. Germline CDR1 is KGHDR and CDR2 is SFDVKD. This CDR3 is 14 amino acids long. The CDR3 loop reads CATSDFPANQPQHF. The CDR3, as DNA: TGTGCCACCAGTGATTTCCCCGCGAATCAGCCCCAGCATTTT.